Detailed here is one TCR beta chain. This sample is part of a study of blood T cell repertoires in COVID-19. As for the study in general: Italy, Spain and the United States were the sources of the convalescent and acute COVID-19 samples. PBMCs, B-cell-depleted T cells, or T cells were the source of the cDNA or gDNA that made up the material.

V shed 4 bases and J shed 6 bases, with 9 bases lying between them. The CDR3 extends over 13 amino acids. CDR1 is SGHTA and CDR2 is FQGNSA in the germline V gene. Original data processing: Scientists estimated how many nucleated cells there were by amplifying reference gene primers. Repertoires were generated with immunoSEQ multiplex PCR, while TCRdb's copy carries only in-frame clones and drops some. The D gene and trimming were derived from the DNA, and the V and J assignments and clone size from that table. The data hold around 190,000 clones, with roughly 80% observed a single time. Those enrolled in Seattle joined during active infection and were followed longitudinally afterward.

The clonotype was recovered from a woman between 40 and 50 years old with COVID-19, enrolled during active disease. The J gene is TRBJ2-2, the V gene TRBV7-2, with D possibly being TRBD2 (6 bases). The sequenced sample consisted of peripheral blood. The CDR3 loop reads CASSSRRAGELFF. CDR3 nucleotide sequence: TGTGCCAGCAGCTCCCGGAGGGCCGGGGAGCTGTTTTTT.